Listed below are T cell receptor beta chains from one sample, sequenced in a study of post-analysis software for immune sequencing data. A single record per CDR3 protein comes from TCRdb applying MiXCR to the PCR reads. The sample gives around 440,000 distinct CDR3 sequences, approximately 45% of which show up once; 9.5% to 13% is in the top ten. The specimen sequenced was blood. The receptors come from a girl between 10 and 17 years old with multiple sclerosis. The CDR3 runs from the conserved cysteine through the conserved F or W. Each record gives: CDR3 protein, CDR3 DNA, clone size, D gene, J gene, V gene. D genes are given only for firm matches. Not all rows give a size; the values are once, few, many and, for expanded clones, a class.

CDR3 protein: CASSLTGEGYYDEQFF
CDR3 DNA: TGCGCCAGCAGCTTGACCGGGGAGGGGTACTACGATGAGCAGTTCTTC
clone size: NA
D gene: TRBD2
J gene: TRBJ2-1
V gene: TRBV5-1

CDR3 protein: CASSAGLVTNEQFF
CDR3 DNA: TGCGCCAGCAGCGCGGGACTAGTAACCAATGAGCAGTTCTTC
clone size: few
D gene: TRBD2
J gene: TRBJ2-1
V gene: TRBV5-1

CDR3 protein: CASSESGDRGNYGYTF
CDR3 DNA: TGTGCCAGCAGTGAATCCGGGGACAGGGGTAACTATGGCTACACCTTC
clone size: NA
D gene: TRBD1
J gene: TRBJ1-2
V gene: TRBV25-1

CDR3 protein: CSVAGRSYNEQFF
CDR3 DNA: TGCAGCGTTGCCGGCCGCTCCTACAATGAGCAGTTCTTC
clone size: NA
D gene: NA
J gene: TRBJ2-1
V gene: TRBV29-1

CDR3 protein: CASSPSPRSDEQFF
CDR3 DNA: TGTGCCAGCAGCCCCAGTCCGCGGTCGGATGAGCAGTTCTTC
clone size: NA
D gene: NA
J gene: TRBJ2-1
V gene: TRBV12-3/TRBV12-4

CDR3 protein: CASSLDRDEKLFF
CDR3 DNA: TGTGCCAGCAGCTTAGACAGGGATGAAAAACTGTTTTTT
clone size: NA
D gene: NA
J gene: TRBJ1-4
V gene: TRBV7-9

CDR3 protein: CASSFGGVNEKLFF
CDR3 DNA: TGCGCCAGCAGCTTCGGGGGAGTTAATGAAAAACTGTTTTTT
clone size: once
D gene: NA
J gene: TRBJ1-4
V gene: TRBV5-1

CDR3 protein: CASSPLRGQNTGELFF
CDR3 DNA: TGTGCCAGCAGCCCCCTCCGAGGGCAGAACACCGGGGAGCTGTTTTTT
clone size: NA
D gene: NA
J gene: TRBJ2-2
V gene: TRBV9

CDR3 protein: CASSPPFGVPYEQYF
CDR3 DNA: TGTGCCAGCTCACCACCTTTCGGGGTCCCCTACGAGCAGTACTTC
clone size: NA
D gene: NA
J gene: TRBJ2-7
V gene: TRBV18

CDR3 protein: CSARGKQGYSPLHF
CDR3 DNA: TGCAGTGCTAGAGGGAAACAGGGATATTCACCCCTCCACTTT
clone size: NA
D gene: NA
J gene: TRBJ1-6
V gene: TRBV20-1

CDR3 protein: CASSPFRESTVSQQYF
CDR3 DNA: TGTGCCAGCTCACCTTTTCGAGAGAGCACCGTGAGCCAGCAGTACTTC
clone size: NA
D gene: NA
J gene: TRBJ2-7
V gene: TRBV18

CDR3 protein: CASSYLGSEQYF
CDR3 DNA: TGTGCCAGCAGTTATTTAGGGAGCGAGCAGTACTTC
clone size: few
D gene: NA
J gene: TRBJ2-7
V gene: TRBV6-6

CDR3 protein: CSASGGITYEQYF
CDR3 DNA: TGCAGTGCTAGCGGGGGTATAACCTACGAGCAGTACTTC
clone size: NA
D gene: NA
J gene: TRBJ2-7
V gene: TRBV20-1

CDR3 protein: CATSGQGVNQPQHF
CDR3 DNA: TGTGCCACCAGTGGCCAGGGGGTCAATCAGCCCCAGCATTTT
clone size: NA
D gene: TRBD1
J gene: TRBJ1-5
V gene: TRBV24-1

CDR3 protein: CASSLGTRELYNEQFF
CDR3 DNA: TGCGCCAGCAGCTTGGGGACTAGGGAACTTTACAATGAGCAGTTCTTC
clone size: NA
D gene: TRBD2
J gene: TRBJ2-1
V gene: TRBV5-1

CDR3 protein: CASSKDRATDTQYF
CDR3 DNA: TGCGCCAGCAGCAAGGACAGGGCCACAGATACGCAGTATTTT
clone size: NA
D gene: TRBD1
J gene: TRBJ2-3
V gene: TRBV5-1

CDR3 protein: CASSTLRGGKETQYF
CDR3 DNA: TGTGCCAGCAGTACCCTGAGGGGGGGGAAAGAGACCCAGTACTTC
clone size: few
D gene: NA
J gene: TRBJ2-5
V gene: TRBV28

CDR3 protein: CASSRPGQGGDDEQFF
CDR3 DNA: TGTGCCAGCAGCCGCCCGGGACAGGGAGGTGACGATGAGCAGTTCTTC
clone size: NA
D gene: NA
J gene: TRBJ2-1
V gene: TRBV21-1

CDR3 protein: CASSLGTGFWEKLFF
CDR3 DNA: TGTGCCAGCAGCTTGGGGACAGGGTTTTGGGAAAAACTGTTTTTT
clone size: few
D gene: TRBD1
J gene: TRBJ1-4
V gene: TRBV11-2

CDR3 protein: CSVRVTSYEQYF
CDR3 DNA: TGCAGTGTCAGGGTAACCAGCTACGAGCAGTACTTC
clone size: few
D gene: NA
J gene: TRBJ2-7
V gene: TRBV20-1

CDR3 protein: CSASPSGTFGLTETQYF
CDR3 DNA: TGCAGTGCTAGTCCTAGCGGGACATTCGGGCTGACAGAGACCCAGTACTTC
clone size: NA
D gene: TRBD2
J gene: TRBJ2-5
V gene: TRBV20-1

CDR3 protein: CSATRGPYEQYF
CDR3 DNA: TGCAGCGCCACCAGGGGCCCTTACGAGCAGTACTTC
clone size: few
D gene: NA
J gene: TRBJ2-7
V gene: TRBV29-1

CDR3 protein: CSASNLAASYEQYF
CDR3 DNA: TGCAGTGCTAGCAACCTAGCGGCGTCTTACGAGCAGTACTTC
clone size: NA
D gene: TRBD2
J gene: TRBJ2-7
V gene: TRBV20-1

CDR3 protein: CSVEYRLNTEAFF
CDR3 DNA: TGCAGCGTTGAGTACAGGTTGAACACTGAAGCTTTCTTT
clone size: NA
D gene: NA
J gene: TRBJ1-1
V gene: TRBV29-1

CDR3 protein: CASSLTFEGDYGYTF
CDR3 DNA: TGTGCCAGCAGCCTGACATTCGAGGGGGACTATGGCTACACCTTC
clone size: NA
D gene: NA
J gene: TRBJ1-2
V gene: TRBV5-5

CDR3 protein: CASRGWGSGANVLTF
CDR3 DNA: TGTGCCAGCAGGGGTTGGGGCTCTGGGGCCAACGTCCTGACTTTC
clone size: medium-sized
D gene: NA
J gene: TRBJ2-6
V gene: TRBV28

CDR3 protein: CSASGTRPLYEQYF
CDR3 DNA: TGCAGTGCTAGTGGGACTAGACCTCTCTACGAGCAGTACTTC
clone size: NA
D gene: TRBD2
J gene: TRBJ2-7
V gene: TRBV20-1

CDR3 protein: CASSFNRGRINEQFF
CDR3 DNA: TGTGCCAGCAGTTTTAATCGCGGGAGGATCAATGAGCAGTTCTTC
clone size: NA
D gene: TRBD2
J gene: TRBJ2-1
V gene: TRBV28

CDR3 protein: CASSTLNTEAFF
CDR3 DNA: TGTGCCAGCAGCACCCTTAACACTGAAGCTTTCTTT
clone size: once
D gene: NA
J gene: TRBJ1-1
V gene: TRBV5-5

CDR3 protein: CASSRGTDIQGYTF
CDR3 DNA: TGTGCCAGCAGTAGGGGGACAGACATCCAGGGCTACACCTTC
clone size: few
D gene: TRBD1
J gene: TRBJ1-2
V gene: TRBV6-5

CDR3 protein: CASSQDPSAYNEQFF
CDR3 DNA: TGTGCCAGCAGCCAAGATCCTAGCGCCTACAATGAGCAGTTCTTC
clone size: NA
D gene: NA
J gene: TRBJ2-1
V gene: TRBV3-1

CDR3 protein: CATSAGVYSYNEQFF
CDR3 DNA: TGTGCCACCTCTGCCGGGGTCTACTCCTACAATGAGCAGTTCTTC
clone size: few
D gene: NA
J gene: TRBJ2-1
V gene: TRBV24-1

CDR3 protein: CASSLAPGVSTEAFF
CDR3 DNA: TGTGCCAGCAGCTTAGCCCCAGGGGTTAGCACTGAAGCTTTCTTT
clone size: NA
D gene: NA
J gene: TRBJ1-1
V gene: TRBV7-2

CDR3 protein: CASSRRGSENEKLFF
CDR3 DNA: TGTGCCAGCAGCCGACGAGGATCAGAAAATGAAAAACTGTTTTTT
clone size: NA
D gene: NA
J gene: TRBJ1-4
V gene: TRBV3-1

CDR3 protein: CASSPRTSYEQYF
CDR3 DNA: TGTGCCAGCAGTCCCAGGACCAGCTACGAGCAGTACTTC
clone size: many
D gene: NA
J gene: TRBJ2-7
V gene: TRBV28

CDR3 protein: CASSLIDLRTGLRDTQYF
CDR3 DNA: TGTGCCAGCAGTTTAATTGATTTGAGGACAGGCCTTCGAGATACGCAGTATTTT
clone size: once
D gene: TRBD1
J gene: TRBJ2-3
V gene: TRBV12-3/TRBV12-4

CDR3 protein: CASSLNAGNQETQYF
CDR3 DNA: TGTGCCAGCAGCTTAAATGCGGGGAACCAAGAGACCCAGTACTTC
clone size: few
D gene: NA
J gene: TRBJ2-5
V gene: TRBV7-3

CDR3 protein: CASSVSGAYNEQFF
CDR3 DNA: TGTGCCAGCAGCGTTAGCGGGGCCTACAATGAGCAGTTCTTC
clone size: few
D gene: TRBD2
J gene: TRBJ2-1
V gene: TRBV11-2

CDR3 protein: CASRRQGAKCYEQYF
CDR3 DNA: TGTGCCAGCAGAAGACAGGGGGCGAAGTGCTACGAGCAGTACTTC
clone size: NA
D gene: TRBD1
J gene: TRBJ2-7
V gene: TRBV6-5

CDR3 protein: CATSRDIQMNTEAFF
CDR3 DNA: TGTGCCACCAGCAGAGATATCCAGATGAACACTGAAGCTTTCTTT
clone size: once
D gene: NA
J gene: TRBJ1-1
V gene: TRBV15

CDR3 protein: CASSLAGTLSSYEQYF
CDR3 DNA: TGTGCCAGCAGCTTAGCGGGGACTCTTAGCTCCTACGAGCAGTACTTC
clone size: many
D gene: NA
J gene: TRBJ2-7
V gene: TRBV7-2

CDR3 protein: CASRVLPYEQYF
CDR3 DNA: TGTGCCAGCAGGGTGCTACCCTACGAGCAGTACTTC
clone size: NA
D gene: NA
J gene: TRBJ2-7
V gene: TRBV12-3/TRBV12-4

CDR3 protein: CASSSGTKETQYF
CDR3 DNA: TGCGCCAGCAGCTCCGGGACTAAAGAGACCCAGTACTTC
clone size: few
D gene: TRBD2
J gene: TRBJ2-5
V gene: TRBV5-1

CDR3 protein: CSARPGSHNEQFF
CDR3 DNA: TGCAGTGCTAGGCCCGGGAGTCACAATGAGCAGTTCTTC
clone size: few
D gene: NA
J gene: TRBJ2-1
V gene: TRBV20-1

CDR3 protein: CASSFRQGVWDYTF
CDR3 DNA: TGTGCCAGCAGCTTCCGACAGGGGGTTTGGGACTACACCTTC
clone size: NA
D gene: TRBD1
J gene: TRBJ1-2
V gene: TRBV7-8

CDR3 protein: CASSAEQGKGTEAFF
CDR3 DNA: TGTGCCAGCAGTGCCGAACAGGGGAAGGGCACTGAAGCTTTCTTT
clone size: NA
D gene: TRBD1
J gene: TRBJ1-1
V gene: TRBV6-4

CDR3 protein: CASSFFRGHYEQYF
CDR3 DNA: TGTGCCAGCAGTTTCTTCAGGGGACACTACGAGCAGTACTTC
clone size: few
D gene: NA
J gene: TRBJ2-7
V gene: TRBV28

CDR3 protein: CASSLDGNQPQHF
CDR3 DNA: TGCGCCAGCAGCTTGGATGGGAATCAGCCCCAGCATTTT
clone size: many
D gene: NA
J gene: TRBJ1-5
V gene: TRBV5-1

CDR3 protein: CASSRQGGGYTF
CDR3 DNA: TGCGCCAGCAGTAGACAGGGGGGCGGCTACACCTTC
clone size: once
D gene: TRBD1
J gene: TRBJ1-2
V gene: TRBV5-1

CDR3 protein: CASRGVSGASVLTF
CDR3 DNA: TGTGCCAGCAGGGGGGTCTCTGGGGCCAGCGTCCTGACTTTC
clone size: NA
D gene: NA
J gene: TRBJ2-6
V gene: TRBV6-1

CDR3 protein: CASSQGAGTEAFF
CDR3 DNA: TGTGCCAGCAGCCAAGGCGCCGGCACTGAAGCTTTCTTT
clone size: few
D gene: NA
J gene: TRBJ1-1
V gene: TRBV14

CDR3 protein: CASSLEIDNEQFF
CDR3 DNA: TGTGCCAGCAGCCTTGAGATAGACAATGAGCAGTTCTTC
clone size: NA
D gene: NA
J gene: TRBJ2-1
V gene: TRBV28

CDR3 protein: CASSISTSGGPYEQYF
CDR3 DNA: TGTGCCAGCAGCATTAGTACTAGCGGGGGGCCTTACGAGCAGTACTTC
clone size: NA
D gene: NA
J gene: TRBJ2-7
V gene: TRBV21-1

CDR3 protein: CASSESVGAFF
CDR3 DNA: TGCGCCAGCAGTGAGTCGGTGGGAGCTTTCTTT
clone size: few
D gene: NA
J gene: TRBJ1-1
V gene: TRBV10-2

CDR3 protein: CSLQGMLTEAFF
CDR3 DNA: TGCAGCTTACAGGGCATGTTAACTGAAGCTTTCTTT
clone size: NA
D gene: NA
J gene: TRBJ1-1
V gene: TRBV20-1

CDR3 protein: CASSSPGVGWETQYF
CDR3 DNA: TGTGCCAGCAGCTCCCCAGGGGTGGGATGGGAGACCCAGTACTTC
clone size: NA
D gene: NA
J gene: TRBJ2-5
V gene: TRBV7-8